This passage covers 23 T cell receptor beta chains from one sample sequenced in a study of T cells expressing NK-cell markers. Reprocessing the 5' RACE reads, TCRdb reports a single entry for every CDR3 protein and omits DNA. This sample's clone table lists approximately 460,000 distinct CDR3 sequences. The sample was blood T cells: a sorted CD56 or NKG2C T cell subset, CD4+ or CD8+ T cells, or bulk PBMC T cells (not recorded which). These receptor sequences come from a woman aged 18 to 75 in good health.

The chain recombines TRBV24-1 with TRBJ2-2; the TCRdb call, TRBD1, lacks DNA for checking. Germline-derived CDR1 and CDR2 are KGHDR and SFDVKD. The CDR3 is 14 amino acids. CDR3 loop: CATSEDQGAGELFF.

V and J are TRBV20-1 and TRBJ1-1; there is no DNA to check the TCRdb D call of TRBD1. CDR1 and CDR2 from the germline V gene are DFQATT and SNEGSKA (reference sequence). The CDR3 is made up of 16 amino acids. CDR3 region: CSATTRDRALNTEAFF.

V gene TRBV6-1 combines with J gene TRBJ2-5; TCRdb selects TRBD2, and the lack of DNA leaves this call unchecked. The CDR3 loop spans 15 amino acids. Germline assignment: CDR1 MNHNS and CDR2 SASEGT. This CDR3 reads CASSPTSGSLETQYF.

The J gene is TRBJ2-3, the V gene TRBV5-1; TCRdb returns TRBD1, unconfirmable since there is no DNA. Germline V gives CDR1 SGHRS, CDR2 YFSETQ. CDR3 length: 15 residues. The CDR3 region is CASSLGPGSTDTQYF.

The V call is TRBV5-1, the J call TRBJ2-1; no DNA is available, so the TRBD1 call from TCRdb remains unchecked. This CDR3 has 15 residues. Germline V gives CDR1 SGHRS, CDR2 YFSETQ. The chain's CDR3 is CASSPRDRVNNEQFF.

The chain recombines TRBV7-9 with TRBJ2-7; as DNA is missing, the TRBD2 call by TCRdb cannot be tested. Germline V CDR1 and CDR2: SEHNR, FQNEAQ (reference sequence). The CDR3 extends over 15 amino acids. The CDR3: CASSLASGLAGEQYF. Looking up the rest from reference TRBV7-9 and TRBJ2-7 gives the full variable domain: DTGVSQNPRHKITKRGQNVTFRCDPISEHNRLYWYRQTLGQGPEFLTYFQNEAQLEKSRLLSDRFSAERPKGSFSTLEIQRTEQGDSAMYLCASSLASGLAGEQYFGPGTRLTVT.

The chain uses TRBV5-1 and TRBJ1-4; with no DNA, the TCRdb D assignment of TRBD1 cannot be verified. The germline V gene has CDR1 SGHRS and CDR2 YFSETQ. The CDR3 sequence is 15 residues long. CDR3 loop: CASSLTGEPNEKLFF.

This chain connects TRBV20-1 to TRBJ1-1; TCRdb outputs TRBD1, but without DNA this stays unchecked. Germline assignment: CDR1 DFQATT and CDR2 SNEGSKA (reference sequence). The CDR3 loop spans 11 amino acids. The CDR3 loop reads CSASQGAEAFF.

The chain carries TRBV7-7 and TRBJ2-2. Germline loops: CDR1 SSHAT, CDR2 FNYEAQ (reference sequence). The CDR3 runs to 14 residues. The CDR3: CASSPYSNTGELFF.

The chain is built from TRBV29-1 and TRBJ2-3; no DNA is available, so the TRBD1 call from TCRdb remains unchecked. Per the germline V gene, CDR1 is SQVTM and CDR2 is ANQGSEA. This CDR3 region has 13 residues. CDR3 residues: CSVDPGSTDTQYF.

The chain recombines TRBV10-3 with TRBJ2-2; absent DNA, TCRdb's TRBD2 call cannot be checked. The length of the CDR3 is 16 residues. Germline CDR1 ENHRY, CDR2 SYGVKD. CDR3 in amino acids: CAISETSGGNTGELFF.

This chain connects TRBV27 to TRBJ2-3; the D gene TCRdb calls, TRBD2, cannot be checked with no DNA. CDR1 and CDR2 (germline): MNHEY, SMNVEV (reference sequence). This CDR3 contains 16 residues. The CDR3 here is CASSFGLAGGGGTQYF.

The genes are TRBV4-2 and TRBJ1-4; as DNA is missing, the TRBD1 call by TCRdb cannot be tested. CDR3 length: 17 amino acids. Germline lookup yields CDR1 LGHNA and CDR2 YNFKEQ. CDR3: CASSPRWTGDTNEKLFF.

The V call is TRBV20-1, the J call TRBJ1-1; TCRdb names TRBD1, which stays unverified in the absence of DNA. Looked up from germline, CDR1 is DFQATT and CDR2 is SNEGSKA (reference sequence). The CDR3 extends over 13 amino acids. Here the CDR3 reads CSAKWTGNTEAFF.

The chain carries TRBV18 and TRBJ1-5; the D call of TRBD1 rests on TCRdb alone, since no DNA is present to check it. The CDR3 has 13 amino acids. Looked up from germline, CDR1 is KGHSH and CDR2 is LQKENI. Here the CDR3 reads CASSDTYNQPQHF.

Here the CDR3 reads CASSEINGGLGTDTQYF. The J gene is TRBJ2-3, the V gene TRBV5-1; the D call of TRBD2 rests on TCRdb alone, since no DNA is present to check it. There are 17 residues in the CDR3. The V gene's germline CDR1 is SGHRS and CDR2 YFSETQ.

V is TRBV5-1 and J is TRBJ2-5; TCRdb reports TRBD2, a call that lacks DNA to check it against. This CDR3 comprises 17 residues. Germline CDR1 reads SGHRS; CDR2 reads YFSETQ. CDR3 amino acids: CASSFRSSGRTQETQYF.

The chain joins TRBV6-1 to TRBJ2-3; the TCRdb D gene call, TRBD2, has no DNA to confirm it. The length of the CDR3 is 17 residues. Germline V gene data show CDR1 as MNHNS and CDR2 as SASEGT. The CDR3 loop reads CASSELPGGARTDTQYF.

The chain carries TRBV5-6 and TRBJ2-5; TCRdb designates TRBD1, a call that cannot be tested without DNA. Per germline, CDR1 SGHDT and CDR2 YYEEEE. This CDR3 is 15 amino acids long. The CDR3 spells CASSPGGTLRETQYF.

V and J are TRBV24-1 and TRBJ2-5. CDR3 size: 15 residues. The germline V gene has CDR1 KGHDR and CDR2 SFDVKD. CDR3 sequence reads: CATSDNGRYQETQYF.

The chain is built from TRBV5-6 and TRBJ1-2; TCRdb's D gene call, TRBD1, goes unchecked for lack of DNA. The CDR3 has 12 amino acids. Germline CDR1 is SGHDT and CDR2 is YYEEEE. The CDR3 is CASSKDRGEDTF.

The chain employs TRBV7-2 and TRBJ2-3; TCRdb selects TRBD1, and the lack of DNA leaves this call unchecked. The CDR3 has 13 residues. Germline CDR1 and CDR2: SGHTA and FQGNSA. The CDR3 sequence: CASGRGGADTQYF.

This chain joins TRBV7-2 and TRBJ1-1. This CDR3 spans 15 amino acids. Germline-derived CDR1 and CDR2 are SGHTA and FQGNSA. The CDR3 loop reads CASSLAAVMNTEAFF.